The following is a T cell receptor beta chain sequence with its context. Libraries were prepared by immunoSEQ multiplex PCR; TCRdb keeps only in-frame clonotypes and omits some of them. This repertoire shows roughly 120,000 clones, 90% found once; its top ten account for approximately 1.9%. The sample originates from a study of blood T cell repertoires in COVID-19. Trimming cost V 4 bases and J 6 bases; bases outside gene matches: 17. The CDR3 totals 19 residues. Looked up from germline, CDR1 is SGHVS and CDR2 is FNYEAQ. The chain employs TRBV7-6 and TRBJ2-3; the match to TRBD2 covers 12 bases. The sequenced sample was peripheral blood. This clonotype originated in a human donor with active COVID-19. The donor label of this sample is uncertain. CDR3 bases: TGTGCCAGCAGCTCCCCGGGGGTGGTGACTAGCGGGGGCAGGGATACGCAGTATTTT. Protein: CASSSPGVVTSGGRDTQYF.